Below are 22 T cell receptor beta chains sequenced from a single sample in a study of breast tumors, draining lymph nodes, adjacent tissues. A single record per CDR3 protein comes from TCRdb applying MiXCR to the multiplex PCR reads. The repertoire includes more than 20,000 distinct CDR3 sequences, approximately 20% of them detected once, and roughly 13% sits in the top ten. Input material: breast tumor tissue. The receptors stem from a female donor with breast cancer. Some clones in this sample may be carry-over from other donors' samples.

This clonotype appeared many times. This chain connects TRBV3-1 to TRBJ2-7; no reliable D call. The germline V and J ends were trimmed by 1 base and 3 bases, with 4 bases remaining between them. Germline V gene lookup returns CDR1 LGHDT and CDR2 YNNKEL (reference sequence). The CDR3 sequence is 12 residues long. This chain's CDR3 is CASSQAGYEQYF. As DNA, the CDR3 is TGTGCCAGCAGCCAAGCGGGCTACGAGCAGTACTTC.

This clonotype showed up just a few times. This may arise from a read error, as a much more abundant clone is one base away. This chain connects TRBV27 to TRBJ2-5, with a weak D call TRBD1 (5 bases). CDR3 length equals 15 residues. With 5 bases removed from V and 1 base from J, the gap between germline ends came to 14 bases. The V gene's germline CDR1 is MNHEY and CDR2 SMNVEV (reference sequence). CDR3 bases: TGTGCCAGCAGTCCGTCCTGGGGCACCCAAGAGACCCAGTACTTC. Translated: CASSPSWGTQETQYF.

About this clonotype: The junction does not match germline at one end; this may be a read error. The chain links TRBV5-1 to TRBJ1-2, with a possible D match to TRBD1 (5 bases). Germline V CDR1 and CDR2: SGHRS, YFSETQ. The CDR3 totals 13 residues. The chain's CDR3 is CASSRDSGYDYTF. The CDR3 nucleotides read TGCGCCAGCAGCCGTGACAGTGGCTATGACTACACCTTC.

This clonotype was picked up many times. This rearrangement joins TRBV20-1 to TRBJ2-3; D is possibly TRBD1 (5 bases). The CDR3 loop spans 15 amino acids. From germline, CDR1 is DFQATT and CDR2 SNEGSKA (reference sequence). V was trimmed by 0 bases and J by 2 bases, leaving 12 bases between them. CDR3 region: CSARDSTTATDTQYF. The CDR3, as DNA: TGCAGTGCTAGAGATTCGACGACAGCCACAGATACGCAGTATTTT.

This clonotype was detected many times. The chain joins TRBV6-1 to TRBJ2-5; perhaps TRBD2 as D (6 bases). V was shortened by 4 bases and J by 1 base, with 10 bases between the two germline ends. CDR1 MNHNS and CDR2 SASEGT come from the germline V gene. This CDR3 region has 14 residues. The CDR3: CASSAGDPQETQYF. The CDR3 region has the DNA TGTGCCAGCAGTGCGGGAGACCCCCAAGAGACCCAGTACTTC.

The genes are TRBV4-2 and TRBJ2-5; D possibly matches TRBD1 or TRBD2 (5 bases each). CDR3 length: 15 residues. V was clipped by 6 bases and J by 7 bases, with 21 bases between them. Germline-derived CDR1 and CDR2 are LGHNA and YNFKEQ. CDR3 sequence: CASSRPGPTRGTQYF. In DNA form, the CDR3 reads TGTGCCAGCAGTCGGCCGGGACCAACCCGAGGGACCCAGTACTTC.

The table lists this clonotype with many counts. V gene TRBV28 combines with J gene TRBJ2-7; 12 bases are a match to TRBD2. CDR1 and CDR2 (germline): MDHEN, SYDVKM. The trim removed 6 bases at V and 2 bases at J, leaving 2 bases unmatched. There are 14 residues in the CDR3. The CDR3 DNA follows: TGTGCCAGCAGACGACTAGCGGGAGCCTACGAGCAGTACTTC. Translation gives CASRRLAGAYEQYF.

This clonotype was detected many times. The chain joins TRBV2 to TRBJ1-5; 7 bases are shared with TRBD1. The V gene's germline CDR1 is SNHLY and CDR2 FYNNEI. CDR3 length equals 13 residues. The trim removed 3 bases at V and 16 bases at J, leaving 12 bases unmatched. CDR3 DNA: TGTGCCAGCAGTGATGTGATTCAGGGGGTACGACATTTT. It translates to CASSDVIQGVRHF.

This clonotype showed up many times. This sequence joins TRBV20-1 and TRBJ1-3; D not resolved. Germline CDR1 reads DFQATT; CDR2 reads SNEGSKA (reference sequence). The CDR3 length is 15 residues. Trimming stripped 5 bases from V and 4 bases from J, with 18 bases between. CDR3 sequence reads: CSAYLQGIDGNTIYF. DNA for the CDR3: TGCAGTGCTTACCTCCAAGGAATAGACGGAAACACCATATATTTT.

This clonotype occurred a few times. The rearrangement links TRBV28 to TRBJ2-1; 9 bases are shared with TRBD2. CDR3 length equals 14 residues. The ends lost 8 bases at V and 2 bases at J; junction bases unmatched: 4. Germline V CDR1 and CDR2: MDHEN, SYDVKM. The CDR3 is CASRLAVTYNEQFF. CDR3 nucleotide sequence: TGTGCCAGCCGACTAGCGGTTACCTACAATGAGCAGTTCTTC. The variable domain in full, with the rest retrieved from reference TRBV28 and TRBJ2-1, is DVKVTQSSRYLVKRTGEKVFLECVQDMDHENMFWYRQDPGLGLRLIYFSYDVKMKEKGDIPEGYSVSREKKERFSLILESASTNQTSMYLCASRLAVTYNEQFFGPGTRLTVL.

This clonotype was recorded a few times. The chain has TRBV6-1 and TRBJ1-1; 8 bases are shared with TRBD1. This CDR3 is built from 16 residues. V was clipped by 3 bases and J by 1 base; unmatched bases: 7. CDR1 and CDR2 from the germline V gene are MNHNS and SASEGT. Written as DNA, the CDR3 is TGTGCCAGCAGTGATCAGTGGGACAGGAGGAACACTGAAGCTTTCTTT. As protein: CASSDQWDRRNTEAFF.

With respect to this clonotype: The junction departs from germline at one end; a sequencing error may be responsible. V is TRBV7-3 and J is TRBJ1-2, with D perhaps matching TRBD1 (6 bases). This CDR3 contains 13 residues. Per the germline V gene, CDR1 is SGHTA and CDR2 is FQGTGA. CDR3 loop: CASSRGAGYDYAF. CDR3 bases: TGTGCCAGCAGCCGGGGGGCAGGGTATGACTACGCCTTC.

This clonotype was counted ten times or more. This chain connects TRBV19 to TRBJ1-6, with 8 bases matching TRBD1. In germline, CDR1 is LNHDA, CDR2 SQIVND (reference sequence). J lost 7 bases, V lost 6 bases, and 11 bases had no gene match. CDR3 size: 16 residues. CDR3 sequence (DNA): TGTGCCAGTAGACCGACAGGGGAAGGGGAAAATTCACCCCTCCACTTT. It codes for CASRPTGEGENSPLHF.

In the case of this clonotype: A read error may produce the germline difference seen at one junction end. This chain's CDR3 is CSAGARGSRLYEQYF. The CDR3 DNA reads as TGCAGTGCTGGTGCTCGAGGGTCCAGGCTCTACGAGCAGTATTTC. The J gene is TRBJ2-7, the V gene TRBV20-1, with a possible D match to TRBD2 (5 bases). CDR1 DFQATT and CDR2 SNEGSKA come from the germline V gene (reference sequence). The CDR3 runs to 15 residues.

Relative to its sample, this clonotype is medium-sized. This chain joins TRBV20-1 and TRBJ2-1, with 11 bases identical to TRBD2. Germline V CDR1 and CDR2: DFQATT, SNEGSKA (reference sequence). Trimming at V came to 3 bases and at J to 8 bases, leaving 3 bases not matched to a gene. This CDR3 region has 13 residues. DNA for the CDR3: TGCAGTGCTAGCAGTAGCGGGAGGGATGAGCAGTTCTTC. Amino acids: CSASSSGRDEQFF.

This clonotype was observed many times. The chain joins TRBV2 to TRBJ2-2; D possibly corresponds to TRBD1 (5 bases). The CDR3 has 14 amino acids. V shed 6 bases and J shed 6 bases, with 14 bases lying between them. Germline CDR1 and CDR2: SNHLY and FYNNEI. The CDR3 sequence: CASREQAGAGELFF. CDR3 nucleotide sequence: TGTGCCAGCAGGGAACAGGCCGGAGCCGGGGAGCTGTTTTTT.

This clonotype was counted ten times or more. The chain has TRBV6-1 and TRBJ2-1, with 7 bases fitting TRBD2. J was trimmed by 7 bases and V by 6 bases; bases with no gene match: 6. The length of the CDR3 is 13 residues. In germline, CDR1 is MNHNS, CDR2 SASEGT. The chain's CDR3 is CASRVAGGNEQFF. The DNA of the CDR3 is TGTGCCAGCAGAGTAGCGGGTGGTAATGAGCAGTTCTTC.

V and J are TRBV5-1 and TRBJ1-2; D may be TRBD1 (6 bases). Germline V gene lookup returns CDR1 SGHRS and CDR2 YFSETQ. With 3 bases removed from V and 2 bases from J, the gap between germline ends came to 14 bases. The CDR3 sequence is 15 residues long. CDR3 nucleotide sequence: TGCGCCAGCAGCTCGCCGGGGGCCGGGAACTATGGCTACACCTTC. This gives the protein CASSSPGAGNYGYTF.

The rearrangement links TRBV6-4 to TRBJ1-5; 9 nucleotides line up with TRBD1. Losses at the gene ends were 6 bases for V and 7 bases for J; bases not matched to a gene: 7. Germline lookup yields CDR1 MRHNA and CDR2 SNTAGT. This CDR3 comprises 14 residues. The DNA of the CDR3 is TGTGCCAGCAGCTCAACAGGGGGCCGGCAGCCCCAGCATTTT. Encoded protein: CASSSTGGRQPQHF.

In its sample, this clonotype was seen many times. The chain recombines TRBV5-1 with TRBJ2-3; D possibly corresponds to TRBD2 (6 bases). Trimming shortened V by 3 bases and J by 6 bases, and 11 bases separated the two germline ends. The CDR3 has 13 residues. Germline-derived CDR1 and CDR2 are SGHRS and YFSETQ. This CDR3 is CASSYSGTDTQYF. DNA for the CDR3: TGCGCCAGCAGCTACTCCGGGACTGATACGCAGTATTTT.

This chain uses TRBV19 with TRBJ1-6; 8 nucleotides align to TRBD1. The length of the CDR3 is 14 residues. With 4 bases clipped from V and 8 bases from J, the junction kept 4 bases outside the gene matches. Germline V gene data show CDR1 as LNHDA and CDR2 as SQIVND (reference sequence). DNA for the CDR3: TGTGCCAGTAGTACAGGGGGCTTTGATTCACCCCTCCACTTT. It is translated as CASSTGGFDSPLHF.

This clonotype has ten or more counts. The V and J genes are TRBV20-1 and TRBJ2-1; a possible D gene is TRBD2 (5 bases). Germline assignment: CDR1 DFQATT and CDR2 SNEGSKA (reference sequence). The germline V and J ends were trimmed by 6 bases and 1 base, with 13 bases remaining between them. CDR3 length equals 14 residues. The DNA for the CDR3 is TGCAGTGCGCCGACGGAGGAATCCTACAATGAGCAGTTCTTC. Translation: CSAPTEESYNEQFF.